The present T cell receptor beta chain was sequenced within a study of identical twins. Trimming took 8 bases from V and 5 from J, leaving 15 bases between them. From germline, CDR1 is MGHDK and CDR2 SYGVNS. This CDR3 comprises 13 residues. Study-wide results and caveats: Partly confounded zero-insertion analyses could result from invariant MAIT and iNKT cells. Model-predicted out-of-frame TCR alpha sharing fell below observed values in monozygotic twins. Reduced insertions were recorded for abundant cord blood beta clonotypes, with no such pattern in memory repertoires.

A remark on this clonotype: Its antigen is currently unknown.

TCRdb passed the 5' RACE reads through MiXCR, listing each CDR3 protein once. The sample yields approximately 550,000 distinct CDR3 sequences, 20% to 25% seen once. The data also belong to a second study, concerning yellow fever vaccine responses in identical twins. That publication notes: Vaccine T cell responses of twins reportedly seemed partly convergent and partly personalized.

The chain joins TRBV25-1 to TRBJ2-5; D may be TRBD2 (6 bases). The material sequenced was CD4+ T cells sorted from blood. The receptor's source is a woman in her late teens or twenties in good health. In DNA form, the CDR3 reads TGTGCCAGCCGACGGGAGTACCTCGAGACCCAGTACTTC. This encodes CASRREYLETQYF.